A selection of T cell receptor beta chains follows, all from one sample in a study of immunodeficiency. Clones were sequenced by immunoSEQ multiplex PCR, and TCRdb holds only the in-frame ones, with some missing. The table lists fewer than 5,000 clones, about 90% of them singletons. Sequencing was done on a sample of CD4+ T cells from blood. Receptors were obtained from a human donor in good health. Each CDR3 is given with its conserved first and last residue. Fields, in order: V gene, J gene, clone size, D gene, CDR3 protein, CDR3 DNA. The D gene is left open where the match is weak. The size of a clone is reported for some rows only, either as once, few or many, or as a class for expanded clones.

>TRBV9|TRBJ2-1|.|TRBD2
CASSPIAGGPNEQFF
TGTGCCAGCAGCCCAATAGCGGGAGGGCCTAATGAGCAGTTCTTC
>TRBV9|TRBJ2-5|.|TRBD1
CASSVGFLGQGEETQYF
TGTGCCAGCAGCGTAGGGTTTTTGGGGCAGGGGGAAGAGACCCAGTACTTC
>TRBV2|TRBJ2-5|.|TRBD2
CASSGPGLAGGRQETQYF
TGTGCCAGCAGTGGACCGGGGCTAGCGGGAGGTAGGCAAGAGACCCAGTACTTC
>TRBV18|TRBJ2-7|few|.
CASSPLGSTQPKQYF
TGTGCCAGCTCACCACTAGGCAGTACCCAACCCAAGCAGTACTTC
>TRBV7-9|TRBJ1-2|few|.
CASSYPQGSGYTF
TGTGCCAGCAGCTACCCACAGGGATCTGGCTACACCTTC
>TRBV4-2|TRBJ2-1|.|.
CASSQEGSRSNEQFF
TGTGCCAGCAGCCAAGAGGGCTCACGGAGCAATGAGCAGTTCTTC
>TRBV6-5|TRBJ2-1|.|.
CASRPHLIDSNEQFF
TGTGCCAGCAGACCTCATCTCATCGACAGCAATGAGCAGTTCTTC
>TRBV5-1|TRBJ2-3|.|.
CASSSGGPITDTQYF
TGCGCCAGCAGCTCCGGGGGGCCTATCACAGATACGCAGTATTTT
>TRBV11-1|TRBJ1-6|few|.
CASSPNNSPLHF
TGTGCCAGCAGCCCGAATAATTCACCCCTCCACTTT
>TRBV3-1/TRBV3-2|TRBJ1-1|.|.
CASSQEWGDTEAFF
TGTGCCAGCAGCCAAGAATGGGGGGACACTGAAGCTTTCTTT
>TRBV7-3|TRBJ2-1|.|.
CASRHNEQFF
TGTGCCAGTCGACACAATGAGCAGTTCTTC
>TRBV6-5|TRBJ2-5|.|TRBD1
CASRRQGAIQETQYF
TGTGCCAGCAGGCGACAGGGGGCGATCCAAGAGACCCAGTACTTC
>TRBV19|TRBJ2-1|.|TRBD1
CASSIGGQGANEQFF
TGTGCCAGTAGTATAGGGGGACAGGGGGCCAATGAGCAGTTCTTC
>TRBV3-1/TRBV3-2|TRBJ2-3|few|TRBD1
CASSQQGANTQYF
TGTGCCAGCAGCCAACAGGGGGCAAATACGCAGTATTTT
>TRBV3-1/TRBV3-2|TRBJ1-6|once|TRBD1
CASSQRQGAGSPLHF
TGTGCCAGCAGCCAAAGACAGGGGGCGGGTTCACCCCTCCACTTT
>TRBV6-6|TRBJ1-2|.|.
CASSQGRNYGYTF
TGTGCCAGCAGCCAGGGACGGAACTATGGCTACACCTTC
>TRBV3-1/TRBV3-2|TRBJ1-1|.|.
CASSQNVNTEAFF
TGTGCCAGCAGCCAAAACGTGAACACTGAAGCTTTCTTT
>TRBV5-3|TRBJ2-6|.|.
CARSATPYLSGANVLTF
TGTGCCAGAAGCGCGACCCCGTACCTCTCTGGGGCCAACGTCCTGACTTTC
>TRBV28|TRBJ1-1|.|.
CASRLEDRNTEAFF
TGTGCCAGCAGACTTGAGGACAGGAACACTGAAGCTTTCTTT
>TRBV30|TRBJ2-1|.|.
CAWSVIEQNEQFF
TGTGCCTGGAGTGTAATCGAACAGAATGAGCAGTTCTTC
>TRBV27|TRBJ2-7|.|TRBD1
CASSLSSLQGVVEQYF
TGTGCCAGCAGTTTAAGTTCTCTACAGGGGGTCGTCGAGCAGTACTTC
>TRBV7-3|TRBJ2-3|.|TRBD1
CASSTGTGSDTQYF
TGTGCCAGCAGCACCGGGACAGGGTCAGATACGCAGTATTTT
>TRBV4-1|TRBJ1-4|.|.
CASSQTLGGRGTNEKLFF
TGCGCCAGCAGCCAAACTCTGGGGGGGCGGGGAACTAATGAAAAACTGTTTTTT
>TRBV11-3|TRBJ1-1|once|.
CASSLGPNTEAFF
TGTGCCAGCAGCTTAGGACCGAACACTGAAGCTTTCTTT
>TRBV5-1|TRBJ1-5|.|TRBD1
CASSLGDRPDQPQHF
TGCGCCAGCAGCTTGGGGGACAGGCCAGATCAGCCCCAGCATTTT
>TRBV9|TRBJ1-4|.|.
CASSGKGLMNEKLFF
TGTGCCAGCAGCGGAAAGGGACTGATGAATGAAAAACTGTTTTTT
>TRBV5-1|TRBJ1-1|.|TRBD1
CASSSSGTANTEAFF
TGCGCCAGCAGCTCGTCAGGGACAGCTAACACTGAAGCTTTCTTT
>TRBV10-3|TRBJ1-5|.|.
CAISESEPLSGQPQHF
TGTGCCATCAGTGAGTCAGAACCGTTATCGGGTCAGCCCCAGCATTTT
>TRBV20-1|TRBJ1-1|.|.
CSARGNTEAFF
TGCAGTGCTAGGGGGAACACTGAAGCTTTCTTT
>TRBV5-1|TRBJ2-3|.|.
CASSFGRSDTQYF
TGCGCCAGCAGCTTTGGGAGATCAGATACGCAGTATTTT
>TRBV6-1|TRBJ1-5|.|TRBD1
CASSETGDQPQHF
TGTGCCAGCAGTGAGACAGGGGATCAGCCCCAGCATTTT
>TRBV7-9|TRBJ2-1|.|.
CASSLAGNNEQFF
TGTGCCAGCAGCTTAGCAGGGAACAATGAGCAGTTCTTC
>TRBV5-1|TRBJ2-1|.|.
CASSPGSDGNEQFF
TGCGCCAGCAGCCCGGGCTCGGACGGCAATGAGCAGTTCTTC
>TRBV18|TRBJ2-2|.|.
CASSADTGELFF
TGTGCCAGCTCTGCGGACACCGGGGAGCTGTTTTTT
>TRBV18|TRBJ2-1|once|TRBD2
CASSQAGTTSNEQFF
TGTGCCAGCTCACAAGCCGGGACTACCTCCAATGAGCAGTTCTTC
>TRBV5-1|TRBJ2-5|.|.
CASSRDSLYQETQYF
TGCGCCAGCAGCAGGGACTCATTGTACCAAGAGACCCAGTACTTC
>TRBV6-5|TRBJ2-7|.|TRBD2
CASSGRTSGSYEQYF
TGTGCCAGCAGCGGTAGGACTAGCGGGAGTTACGAGCAGTACTTC
>TRBV7-7|TRBJ1-4|.|.
CASSFSGSLGHEKLFF
TGTGCTAGCAGCTTTTCCGGGTCCCTAGGTCATGAAAAACTGTTTTTT
>TRBV12-5|TRBJ2-2|few|TRBD2
CASGSHLTSGGASGELFF
TGTGCTAGTGGTTCGCACCTGACTAGCGGGGGGGCAAGCGGGGAGCTGTTTTTT
>TRBV5-1|TRBJ2-7|.|TRBD2
CASSPGTSGPYEQYF
TGCGCCAGCAGCCCGGGGACTAGCGGACCTTACGAGCAGTACTTC
>TRBV12-3/TRBV12-4|TRBJ2-1|.|.
CASIGRVQEQFF
TGTGCCAGCATCGGCAGGGTCCAAGAGCAGTTCTTC
>TRBV7-2|TRBJ1-4|.|.
CASSLRAGEREVFF
TGTGCCAGCAGCTTAAGGGCCGGGGAACGGGAGGTGTTTTTT
>TRBV3-1/TRBV3-2|TRBJ1-1|.|TRBD1
CASSRGQHLTEAFF
TGTGCCAGCAGCCGGGGACAGCACCTCACTGAAGCTTTCTTT
>TRBV6-4|TRBJ2-1|.|TRBD1
CASSRPTGGYLVNEQFF
TGTGCCAGCAGTAGACCGACAGGGGGGTATTTGGTGAATGAGCAGTTCTTC
>TRBV19|TRBJ2-7|.|TRBD1
CASGPGQDPYEQYF
TGTGCCAGTGGGCCGGGACAGGATCCCTACGAGCAGTACTTC
>TRBV28|TRBJ1-1|.|TRBD1
CASSSPDRVMTEAFF
TGTGCCAGCAGTTCGCCCGACAGGGTTATGACTGAAGCTTTCTTT
>TRBV3-1/TRBV3-2|TRBJ2-3|.|TRBD2
CASSQAFSGGARTDTQYF
TGTGCCAGCAGCCAAGCGTTTAGCGGGGGGGCCCGCACAGATACGCAGTATTTT
>TRBV11-3|TRBJ2-1|.|.
CASSLVGGGHNEQFF
TGTGCCAGCAGCTTAGTCGGGGGAGGTCACAATGAGCAGTTCTTC
>TRBV5-1|TRBJ1-1|.|.
CASSLFRLRGRTEAFF
TGCGCCAGCAGCTTGTTCCGGCTGAGGGGTAGAACTGAAGCTTTCTTT
>TRBV6-5|TRBJ1-2|.|TRBD1
CASSPATGDVGGYTF
TGTGCCAGCAGCCCCGCGACAGGGGACGTGGGGGGCTACACCTTC
>TRBV4-1|TRBJ1-1|.|.
CASSQFPRPANTEAFF
TGCGCCAGCAGCCAATTTCCCCGACCGGCGAACACTGAAGCTTTCTTT
>TRBV19|TRBJ1-3|few|.
CASSPSWTGNTIYF
TGTGCCAGTAGCCCAAGTTGGACTGGAAACACCATATATTTT
>TRBV7-2|TRBJ2-7|.|.
CASSSPGGPYEQYF
TGTGCCAGCAGCTCCCCCGGGGGGCCGTACGAGCAGTACTTC
>TRBV28|TRBJ1-2|.|.
CASSLRPRLRNYYGYTF
TGTGCCAGCAGTTTACGCCCCCGTTTAAGGAACTACTATGGCTACACCTTC
>TRBV28|TRBJ2-5|once|TRBD2
CASSRLASRETQYF
TGTGCCAGCAGCCGACTAGCGTCCCGGGAGACCCAGTACTTC
>TRBV23-1|TRBJ1-1|once|TRBD1
CASSRGRGQTITEAFF
TGCGCCAGCAGTCGCGGCCGGGGACAGACTATCACTGAAGCTTTCTTT
>TRBV9|TRBJ1-6|.|.
CASSVAGTGFSPLHF
TGTGCCAGCAGCGTAGCCGGGACTGGATTTTCACCCCTCCACTTT
>TRBV4-1|TRBJ1-5|.|.
CASRQNDQALYSNQPQHF
TGCGCCAGCAGACAAAACGACCAAGCCCTGTATAGCAATCAGCCCCAGCATTTT
>TRBV28|TRBJ1-5|.|TRBD1
CASSPYRQGVGNQPQHF
TGTGCCAGCAGTCCTTACCGACAGGGGGTCGGGAATCAGCCCCAGCATTTT